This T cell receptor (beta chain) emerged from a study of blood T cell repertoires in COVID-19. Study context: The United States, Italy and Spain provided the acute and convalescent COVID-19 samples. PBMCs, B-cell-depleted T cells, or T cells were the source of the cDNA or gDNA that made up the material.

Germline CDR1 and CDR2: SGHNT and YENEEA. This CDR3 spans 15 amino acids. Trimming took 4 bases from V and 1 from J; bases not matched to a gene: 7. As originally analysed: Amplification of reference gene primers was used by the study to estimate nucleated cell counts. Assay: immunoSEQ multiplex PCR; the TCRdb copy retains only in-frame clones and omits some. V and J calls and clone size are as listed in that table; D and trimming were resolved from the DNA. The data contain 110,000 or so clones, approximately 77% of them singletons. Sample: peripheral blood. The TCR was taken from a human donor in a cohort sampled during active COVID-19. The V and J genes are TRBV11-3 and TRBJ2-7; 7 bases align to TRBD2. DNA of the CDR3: TGTGCCAGCAGCTCTACTAGCGTTACTTCCTACGAGCAGTACTTC. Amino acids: CASSSTSVTSYEQYF.